A single sample gave rise to the 23 T cell receptor beta chains below, sequenced in a study of post-analysis software for immune sequencing data. Study observations and caveats: In patients, TRBV5-6, TRBV5-1 and TRBV20-1 belonged to roughly five TRBV segments found more frequently than in controls.

cDNA libraries for TCR beta contained unique molecular identifiers. In TCRdb, the PCR reads were re-called with MiXCR into one record per CDR3 protein. The table includes some 500,000 distinct CDR3 sequences, roughly 46% detected once. For these receptors, no antigen is known. Sequenced: blood. Every receptor here comes from a girl aged 10-17 years with multiple sclerosis.

The rearrangement uses TRBV12-3 or TRBV12-4 and TRBJ1-5, with D possibly being TRBD1 (5 bases). The CDR3 runs 13 residues. Trimming removed 1 base from V and 7 bases from J, with 8 bases in between. The CDR3 sequence: CASSLVGGQPQHF. The CDR3 nucleotides are TGTGCCAGCAGTTTAGTGGGGGGGCAGCCCCAGCATTTT.

The chain is built from TRBV28 and TRBJ2-1; D not resolved. V was trimmed by 2 bases and J by 6 bases, leaving 8 bases between them. This CDR3 comprises 13 residues. CDR1 is MDHEN, CDR2 SYDVKM, per germline. The CDR3 bases are TGTGCCAGCAGTTTAGCGGTACCCAATGAGCAGTTCTTC. Its protein product is CASSLAVPNEQFF.

This clonotype was observed a handful of times. The chain has TRBV11-2 and TRBJ2-5; D gene unclear. The CDR3 runs to 13 residues. The V end was cut by 5 bases, the J end by 5 bases, with 12 bases between. Germline CDR1 is SGHAT and CDR2 is FQNNGV. The CDR3 DNA sequence: TGTGCCAGCAGCCCTGACTTAGGCGAGACCCAGTACTTC. It codes for CASSPDLGETQYF.

This chain uses TRBV28 with TRBJ2-4; TRBD1 might be the D (6 bases). Germline V lookup: CDR1 MDHEN, CDR2 SYDVKM. V shed 1 base and J shed 6 bases, with 10 bases lying between them. The CDR3 runs 14 residues. CDR3 nucleotides: TGTGCCAGCAGTTTATATGCAGGGGTAAACATTCAGTACTTC. It codes for CASSLYAGVNIQYF.

V is TRBV28 and J is TRBJ2-3; no definite D call. Trimming took 7 bases from V and 0 from J, leaving 11 bases between them. The germline gives CDR1 MDHEN, CDR2 SYDVKM. This CDR3 contains 14 residues. CDR3 sequence (DNA): TGTGCCAGCACCCGGCCCCCTAGCACAGATACGCAGTATTTT. It encodes CASTRPPSTDTQYF.

The CDR3 nucleotides are TGTGCCAGCAGACCCGAGGCGGCGACTAACTATGGCTACACCTTC. Protein product: CASRPEAATNYGYTF. The chain joins TRBV4-2 to TRBJ1-2; D unclear. V was clipped by 6 bases and J by 0 bases, with 14 bases between them. Germline CDR1 and CDR2: LGHNA and YNFKEQ. The CDR3 is made up of 15 amino acids.

This clonotype was detected only a few times. The rearrangement links TRBV20-1 to TRBJ2-3; 9 bases are shared with TRBD2. V shed 3 bases and J 0 bases; nucleotides not matched to a gene: 10. This CDR3 is 17 amino acids long. Germline CDR1 and CDR2: DFQATT and SNEGSKA (reference sequence). The CDR3 sequence is CSASRAGGPMSTDTQYF. The CDR3 nucleotides are TGCAGTGCTAGCAGGGCGGGAGGGCCTATGAGCACAGATACGCAGTATTTT.

This clonotype has a handful of counts. The chain combines TRBV6-2 or TRBV6-3 with TRBJ2-3, with TRBD1 as a possible D gene (5 bases). The V and J ends lost 2 bases and 0 bases respectively, with 6 bases between them. This CDR3 is 14 amino acids long. The V gene's germline CDR1 is MNHEY and CDR2 SVGEGT. For the CDR3, the DNA is TGTGCCAGCAGTTACGGACACAGCACAGATACGCAGTATTTT. Translation gives CASSYGHSTDTQYF.

This clonotype was found a few times. J is TRBJ1-2 and V is TRBV7-2, with D unresolved. Germline CDR1 is SGHTA and CDR2 is FQGNSA. Trimming pared 6 bases from V and 8 bases from J, leaving 16 bases between. The CDR3 is 13 amino acids. This CDR3 reads CASSPRGGKGYTF. The DNA of the CDR3 is TGTGCCAGCAGTCCCCGTGGTGGGAAGGGCTACACCTTC.

The chain recombines TRBV9 with TRBJ1-1, with TRBD1 identical over 7 bases. The CDR3 runs to 13 residues. V lost 1 base and J lost 6; bases outside the gene matches: 3. CDR1 SGDLS and CDR2 YYNGEE come from the germline V gene. The CDR3 protein is CASSVLTGPEAFF. The CDR3 bases are TGTGCCAGCAGCGTACTGACAGGGCCTGAAGCTTTCTTT.

The J gene is TRBJ2-3, the V gene TRBV9; 11 bases are shared with TRBD1. The CDR3 sequence is 15 residues long. Germline CDR1 and CDR2: SGDLS and YYNGEE. The trim removed 2 bases at V and 4 bases at J, leaving 3 bases unmatched. The CDR3 DNA reads TGTGCCAGCAGCGTCGGGACAGGGGGGGCAGATACGCAGTATTTT. Protein: CASSVGTGGADTQYF. Full variable domain (remainder filled in from reference TRBV9 and TRBJ2-3): DSGVTQTPKHLITATGQRVTLRCSPRSGDLSVYWYQQSLDQGLQFLIQYYNGEERAKGNILERFSAQQFPDLHSELNLSSLELGDSALYFCASSVGTGGADTQYFGPGTRLTVL.

Concerning this clonotype itself: A junction boundary mismatches the germline segment, possibly from a read error. This chain joins TRBV5-1 and TRBJ2-1; 9 bases agree with TRBD2. Germline V CDR1 and CDR2: SGHRS, YFSETQ. The CDR3 contains 16 residues. The CDR3 region is CASSLGLAGSYNEQFF. DNA for the CDR3: TGTGCCAGCAGCTTGGGGCTAGCGGGATCCTACAATGAGCAGTTCTTC.

The rearrangement links TRBV9 to TRBJ2-5; D might be TRBD1 or TRBD2, each matching 5 bases. The J call may be incorrect, as the DNA end agrees better with TRBJ2-7. Germline V gene lookup returns CDR1 SGDLS and CDR2 YYNGEE. The CDR3 spans 13 residues. The CDR3 nucleotides read TGTGCCAGCAGCGTAGCCGAGGGGCGCGAGCAGTACTTC. Encoded protein: CASSVAEGREQYF.

The chain couples TRBV4-3 to TRBJ1-1; D gene uncertain. CDR3 length: 13 residues. V lost 1 base and J 5 bases, leaving 8 bases between the germline ends. Per the germline V gene, CDR1 is LGHNA and CDR2 is YSLEER. CDR3 nucleotide sequence: TGCGCCAGCAGCCAAGTAGATGAAACTGAAGCTTTCTTT. Translated, it gives CASSQVDETEAFF.

This chain connects TRBV7-8 to TRBJ2-7; D is ambiguous. The J call may not be correct, given that the DNA end is closer to TRBJ2-5. CDR3 size: 14 residues. Germline V CDR1 and CDR2: SGHVS, FQNEAQ. CDR3 nucleotides: TGTGCCAGCAGCTTGTCCAGGATGAGAGAGACCCAGTACTTC. This gives the protein CASSLSRMRETQYF.

The gene calls are TRBV15 and TRBJ2-3, with 13 bases that match TRBD2. CDR1 and CDR2 from the germline V gene are LNHNV and YYDKDF (reference sequence). The V gene end was trimmed by 0 bases and the J gene end by 2 bases; junction bases not matched to a gene: 5. The CDR3 length is 18 residues. CDR3 bases: TGTGCCACCAGCAGAGATCGTGGACTAGCGGGAGACACAGATACGCAGTATTTT. It encodes CATSRDRGLAGDTDTQYF.

V gene TRBV5-1 combines with J gene TRBJ2-7; 7 bases map to TRBD2. Germline lookup yields CDR1 SGHRS and CDR2 YFSETQ. The V segment lost 3 bases and the J segment 7 bases; nucleotides outside the gene matches: 13. The CDR3 has 15 amino acids. CDR3 residues: CASSSTSSGYNEQYF. CDR3 DNA: TGCGCCAGCAGCTCGACTAGCTCAGGGTACAATGAGCAGTACTTC.

The V and J genes are TRBV7-3 and TRBJ2-1, with a weak D call TRBD2 (7 bases). Germline loops: CDR1 SGHTA, CDR2 FQGTGA. The CDR3 contains 16 residues. V dropped 2 bases and J dropped 1 base, with 12 bases sitting between them. The CDR3 DNA follows: TGTGCCAGCAGCTTAGCCGGGGGGCGATCCTACAATGAGCAGTTCTTC. Encoded protein: CASSLAGGRSYNEQFF.

CDR3 nucleotides: TGTGCCAGCAGTTCGGACAGGGACGGGTACGAGCAGTACTTC. Translation gives CASSSDRDGYEQYF. V gene TRBV6-5 combines with J gene TRBJ2-7; 8 bases line up with TRBD1. V was pared by 4 bases and J by 4 bases, with 6 bases of the junction left unmatched. Germline V gene lookup returns CDR1 MNHEY and CDR2 SVGAGI. The CDR3 is 14 residues long.

This clonotype came up a few times. The chain links TRBV28 to TRBJ2-5, with D maybe TRBD2 (6 bases). This CDR3 comprises 13 residues. V was pared by 1 base and J by 5 bases, with 8 bases between. Looked up from germline, CDR1 is MDHEN and CDR2 is SYDVKM. The CDR3, as DNA: TGTGCCAGCAGTTTATCGGGAGTTGAGACCCAGTACTTC. Translated: CASSLSGVETQYF.

V usage is TRBV2 and J usage is TRBJ1-1; D possibly corresponds to TRBD1 (5 bases). Trimming pared 10 bases from V and 0 bases from J, leaving 12 bases between. Germline V gene data show CDR1 as SNHLY and CDR2 as FYNNEI. There are 13 residues in the CDR3. CDR3: CATRDGLNTEAFF. DNA of the CDR3: TGTGCCACCCGGGACGGTCTGAACACTGAAGCTTTCTTT.

The sample holds a few counts of this clonotype. This chain connects TRBV5-1 to TRBJ1-4; TRBD1 matches at 11 bases. Germline V gives CDR1 SGHRS, CDR2 YFSETQ. Trimming cost V 2 bases and J 8 bases; bases outside gene matches: 2. This CDR3 is built from 14 residues. CDR3 in DNA: TGCGCCAGCAGCTTCGGGACAGGGGGAGAAAAACTGTTTTTT. It encodes CASSFGTGGEKLFF. The full variable domain, in which reference TRBV5-1 and TRBJ1-4 provide the parts outside the CDR3, is KAGVTQTPRYLIKTRGQQVTLSCSPISGHRSVSWYQQTPGQGLQFLFEYFSETQRNKGNFPGRFSGRQFSNSRSEMNVSTLELGDSALYLCASSFGTGGEKLFFGSGTQLSVL.

The J gene is TRBJ2-1, the V gene TRBV12-3 or TRBV12-4; 7 bases fit TRBD2. J gave up 5 bases and V 3 bases, and 4 bases lay outside the gene matches. The CDR3 covers 14 residues. The CDR3 reads CASSFSGPHNEQFF. In DNA form, the CDR3 reads TGTGCCAGCAGTTTTAGCGGGCCGCACAATGAGCAGTTCTTC.